This entry lists 15 T cell receptor beta chains sequenced from one sample in a study of T cell changes during pregnancy in multiple sclerosis. Profiled with immunoSEQ multiplex PCR; TCRdb holds only in-frame clones, not every one. The sample holds tens of thousands of clones, about 92% seen once. Sequencing used peripheral blood, obtained in the second trimester of pregnancy. These receptor sequences come from a female donor in good health, enrolled as a control in a pregnancy study.

This clone was found once. The chain is built from TRBV5-1 and TRBJ1-2, with a possible D match to TRBD1 (6 bases). Germline CDR1 SGHRS, CDR2 YFSETQ. The length of the CDR3 is 11 residues. V was trimmed by 3 bases and J by 8 bases, leaving 8 bases between them. In DNA form, the CDR3 reads TGCGCCAGCAGCTCTGGACAGGGCTACACCTTC. Encoded protein: CASSSGQGYTF.

CDR3 sequence reads: CASSQVGQGIYEQYF. The CDR3 DNA reads TGTGCCAGCAGCCAAGTGGGACAGGGGATATACGAGCAGTACTTC. This chain joins TRBV4-2 and TRBJ2-7, with 10 nucleotides matching TRBD1. Per the germline V gene, CDR1 is LGHNA and CDR2 is YNFKEQ. J was trimmed by 4 bases and V by 1 base; bases with no gene match: 4. The CDR3 spans 15 residues.

V is TRBV9 and J is TRBJ1-1, with D possibly being TRBD1 (5 bases). From germline, CDR1 is SGDLS and CDR2 YYNGEE. V was cut by 5 bases and J by 1 base, with 12 bases left in between. The CDR3 has 14 residues. CDR3 sequence (DNA): TGTGCCAGCAGTGGACATACGGCGAACACTGAAGCTTTCTTT. It codes for CASSGHTANTEAFF.

The genes are TRBV27 and TRBJ1-6; D unclear. The V end was cut by 5 bases, the J end by 7 bases, with 6 bases between. The V gene's germline CDR1 is MNHEY and CDR2 SMNVEV (reference sequence). The CDR3 consists of 12 residues. The DNA for the CDR3 is TGTGCCAGCAGTCAAGCGAATTCACCCCTCCACTTT. This translates into CASSQANSPLHF.

This sequence joins TRBV5-1 and TRBJ1-2, with 9 bases identical to TRBD1. CDR1 SGHRS and CDR2 YFSETQ come from the germline V gene. Unmatched junction bases numbered 6, after V lost 4 bases and J lost 2 bases. CDR3 length equals 15 residues. CDR3 amino acids: CASSRGDRVNYGYTF. The CDR3 DNA reads TGCGCCAGCAGCCGGGGGGACAGGGTCAACTATGGCTACACCTTC.

The CDR3, as DNA: TGCGCCAGCAGCCAAGAGTCGGACAGGGATTATGGCTACACCTTC. Protein: CASSQESDRDYGYTF. The chain joins TRBV4-1 to TRBJ1-2; 8 bases map to TRBD1. Germline V gene lookup returns CDR1 MGHRA and CDR2 YSYEKL. This CDR3 contains 15 residues. V was clipped by 0 bases and J by 5 bases; unmatched bases: 5.

The chain links TRBV2 to TRBJ2-5, with D possibly matching TRBD1 (6 bases). Germline V lookup: CDR1 SNHLY, CDR2 FYNNEI. V shed 7 bases and J shed 5 bases, with 17 bases lying between them. The CDR3 has 14 amino acids. The CDR3 DNA is TGTGCCAGCATCAGAAGCAACAGGGTGGAGACCCAGTACTTC. This sequence encodes CASIRSNRVETQYF.

The chain combines TRBV25-1 with TRBJ2-7, with D uncertain. The CDR3 has 11 amino acids. CDR1 is MGHDK and CDR2 is SYGVNS in the germline V gene. The V end lost 2 bases, the J end lost 6 bases, and 5 bases lay between the germline ends. This CDR3 reads CASSELGEQYF. The CDR3 region has the DNA TGTGCCAGCAGTGAACTAGGCGAGCAGTACTTC.

V usage is TRBV30 and J usage is TRBJ2-5; 11 nucleotides align to TRBD2. CDR1 and CDR2 from the germline V gene are GTSNPN and SVGIG (reference sequence). V was clipped by 0 bases and J by 5 bases; unmatched bases: 5. The CDR3 spans 15 residues. CDR3 amino acids: CAWSVPTSGAETQYF. CDR3 in DNA: TGTGCCTGGAGTGTCCCGACTAGCGGGGCTGAGACCCAGTACTTC.

The chain combines TRBV14 with TRBJ2-3, with unresolved D. Trimming cost V 1 base and J 0 bases, with 14 bases left between them. Germline V CDR1 and CDR2: SGHDN, FVKESK. This CDR3 spans 17 amino acids. Here the CDR3 DNA reads TGTGCCAGCAGCCAAGGAGCTTCCCTTACCAGCACAGATACGCAGTATTTT. This codes for CASSQGASLTSTDTQYF.

The chain joins TRBV28 to TRBJ1-2, with D maybe TRBD1 (5 bases). This CDR3 has 15 amino acids. V was trimmed by 5 bases and J by 0 bases, leaving 13 bases between them. Germline CDR1 reads MDHEN; CDR2 reads SYDVKM. The CDR3 protein is CASSPPRVANYGYTF. CDR3 coding DNA: TGTGCCAGCAGTCCACCCAGGGTAGCTAACTATGGCTACACCTTC.

This chain uses TRBV5-1 with TRBJ1-2; D is uncertain. Germline assignment: CDR1 SGHRS and CDR2 YFSETQ. The V end was cut by 0 bases, the J end by 6 bases, with 12 bases between. The CDR3 is 14 residues long. The CDR3 here is CASSLGPGNDGYTF. The CDR3 bases are TGCGCCAGCAGCTTGGGACCCGGGAACGATGGCTACACCTTC.

In this sample, this clone turned up a few times. The V gene is TRBV4-3, the J gene TRBJ1-3; TRBD1 aligns across 7 bases. Germline CDR1 reads LGHNA; CDR2 reads YSLEER. This CDR3 spans 15 amino acids. The ends lost 4 bases at V and 7 bases at J; junction bases unmatched: 10. The CDR3 DNA follows: TGCGCCAGCAGCCCCGAGACAGGGCTCGGGAACACCATATATTTT. Its protein product is CASSPETGLGNTIYF.

The chain is built from TRBV6-5 and TRBJ2-3; 9 bases align to TRBD2. The CDR3 sequence is 14 residues long. V shed 4 bases, J shed 12 bases, and the junction held 11 bases outside the gene matches. The V gene's germline CDR1 is MNHEY and CDR2 SVGAGI. The CDR3 DNA sequence: TGTGCCAGCAGTTCCATCATAGGTGGGACTAGCCAGTATTTT. Amino acids: CASSSIIGGTSQYF.

The rearrangement links TRBV9 to TRBJ2-7, with 8 bases fitting TRBD1. The CDR3 runs 15 residues. The junction had 10 bases not matched to a gene; V was cut back by 4 bases and J by 4 bases. CDR1 SGDLS and CDR2 YYNGEE come from the germline V gene. The CDR3 protein is CASSLGPGGWYEQYF. The CDR3 DNA is TGTGCCAGCAGCCTAGGGCCAGGGGGCTGGTACGAGCAGTACTTC. Full variable domain (missing parts from reference TRBV9 and TRBJ2-7): DSGVTQTPKHLITATGQRVTLRCSPRSGDLSVYWYQQSLDQGLQFLIQYYNGEERAKGNILERFSAQQFPDLHSELNLSSLELGDSALYFCASSLGPGGWYEQYFGPGTRLTVT.